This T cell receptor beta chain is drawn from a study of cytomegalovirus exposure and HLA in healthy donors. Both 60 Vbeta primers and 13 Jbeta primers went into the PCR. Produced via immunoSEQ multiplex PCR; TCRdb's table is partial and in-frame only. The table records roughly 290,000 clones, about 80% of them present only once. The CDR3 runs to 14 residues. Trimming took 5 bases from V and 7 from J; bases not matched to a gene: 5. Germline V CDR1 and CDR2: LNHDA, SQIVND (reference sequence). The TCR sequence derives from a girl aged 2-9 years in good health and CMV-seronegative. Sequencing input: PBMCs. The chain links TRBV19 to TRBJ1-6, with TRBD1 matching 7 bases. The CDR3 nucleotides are TGTGCCAGTAGTGTGGAACAGGGGAATTCACCCCTCCACTTT. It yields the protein CASSVEQGNSPLHF. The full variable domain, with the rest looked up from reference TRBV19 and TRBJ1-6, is DGGITQSPKYLFRKEGQNVTLSCEQNLNHDAMYWYRQDPGQGLRLIYYSQIVNDFQKGDIAEGYSVSREKKESFPLTVTSAQKNPTAFYLCASSVEQGNSPLHFGNGTRLTVT.